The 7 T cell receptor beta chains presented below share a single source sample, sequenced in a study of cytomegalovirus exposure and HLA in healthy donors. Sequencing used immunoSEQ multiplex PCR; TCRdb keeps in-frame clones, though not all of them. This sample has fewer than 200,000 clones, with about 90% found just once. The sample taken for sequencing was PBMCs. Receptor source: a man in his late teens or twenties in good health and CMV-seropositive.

The CDR3 loop is CASSPRRQGATYEQYF. The DNA of the CDR3 is TGTGCCAGCTCACCTAGGCGACAGGGGGCGACCTACGAGCAGTACTTC. V gene TRBV18 combines with J gene TRBJ2-7; 10 nucleotides match TRBD1. The CDR3 is made up of 16 amino acids. Germline values: CDR1 KGHSH, CDR2 LQKENI. The trim removed 3 bases at V and 2 bases at J, leaving 7 bases unmatched. Combining the CDR3 with reference TRBV18 and TRBJ2-7 gives the whole variable domain NAGVMQNPRHLVRRRGQEARLRCSPMKGHSHVYWYRQLPEEGLKFMVYLQKENIIDESGMPKERFSAEFPKEGPSILRIQQVVRGDSAAYFCASSPRRQGATYEQYFGPGTRLTVT.

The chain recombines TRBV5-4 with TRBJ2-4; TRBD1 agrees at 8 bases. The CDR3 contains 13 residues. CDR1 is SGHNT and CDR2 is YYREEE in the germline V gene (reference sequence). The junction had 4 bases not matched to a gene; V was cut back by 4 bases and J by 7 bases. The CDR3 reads CASSLTGGNIQYF. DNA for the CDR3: TGTGCCAGCAGCCTTACAGGGGGGAACATTCAGTACTTC. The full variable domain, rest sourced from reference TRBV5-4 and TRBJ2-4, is ETGVTQSPTHLIKTRGQQVTLRCSSQSGHNTVSWYQQALGQGPQFIFQYYREEENGRGNFPPRFSGLQFPNYSSELNVNALELDDSALYLCASSLTGGNIQYFGAGTRLSVL.

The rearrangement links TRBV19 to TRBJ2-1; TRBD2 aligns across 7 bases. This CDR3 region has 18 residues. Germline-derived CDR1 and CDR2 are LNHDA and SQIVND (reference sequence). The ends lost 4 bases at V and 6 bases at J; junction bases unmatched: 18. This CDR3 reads CASSTSSLLALSFNEQFF. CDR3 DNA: TGTGCCAGTAGTACCTCCTCCCTACTAGCGCTGTCTTTCAATGAGCAGTTCTTC.

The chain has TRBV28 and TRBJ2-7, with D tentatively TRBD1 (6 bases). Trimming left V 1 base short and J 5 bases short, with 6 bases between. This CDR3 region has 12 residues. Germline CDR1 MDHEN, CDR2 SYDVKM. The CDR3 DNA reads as TGTGCCAGCAGTTTATCAGGGGACGAGCAGTACTTC. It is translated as CASSLSGDEQYF.

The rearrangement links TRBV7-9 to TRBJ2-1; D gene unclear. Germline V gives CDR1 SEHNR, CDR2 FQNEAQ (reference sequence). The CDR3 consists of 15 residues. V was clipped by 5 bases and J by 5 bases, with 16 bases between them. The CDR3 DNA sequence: TGTGCCAGCAGCCCATCGGGTCGAAAGAACAATGAGCAGTTCTTC. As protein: CASSPSGRKNNEQFF.

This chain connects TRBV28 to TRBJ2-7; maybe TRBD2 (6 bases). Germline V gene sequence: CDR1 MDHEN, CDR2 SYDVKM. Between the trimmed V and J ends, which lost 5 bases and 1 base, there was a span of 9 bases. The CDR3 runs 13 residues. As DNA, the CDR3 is TGTGCCAGCAGTGTGACTAGTTCCTACGAGCAGTACTTC. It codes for CASSVTSSYEQYF.

The CDR3, as DNA: TGTGCCAGCAGCTACGCAAGCTCCCAGGGGGCTGACGGAAACACCATATATTTT. Encoded protein: CASSYASSQGADGNTIYF. The chain recombines TRBV7-4 with TRBJ1-3, with 8 nucleotides matching TRBD1. Germline loops: CDR1 SGHVT, CDR2 SQSDAQ. V was clipped by 4 bases and J by 4 bases; unmatched bases: 15. This CDR3 has 18 residues.